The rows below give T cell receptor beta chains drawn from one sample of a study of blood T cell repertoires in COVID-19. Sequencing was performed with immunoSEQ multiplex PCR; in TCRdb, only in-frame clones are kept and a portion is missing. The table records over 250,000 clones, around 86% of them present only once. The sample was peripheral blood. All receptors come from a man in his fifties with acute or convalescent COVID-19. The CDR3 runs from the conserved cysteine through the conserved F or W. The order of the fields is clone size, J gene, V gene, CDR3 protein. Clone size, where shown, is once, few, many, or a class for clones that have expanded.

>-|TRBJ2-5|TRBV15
CATSSLETSGGGETQYF
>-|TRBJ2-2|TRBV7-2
CASTGTGFDGELFF
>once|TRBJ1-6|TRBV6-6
CASIGQGYSPLHF
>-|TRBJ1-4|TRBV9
CASSVARIDEKLFF
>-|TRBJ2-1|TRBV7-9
CASSELAGFYNEQFF
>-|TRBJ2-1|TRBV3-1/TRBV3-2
CASTLAGAYNEQFF
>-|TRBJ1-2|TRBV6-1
CASSEVTGQIYGYTF
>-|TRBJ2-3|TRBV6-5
CASSYGGSWEYF
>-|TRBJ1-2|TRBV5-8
CASSGMGQYGYTF
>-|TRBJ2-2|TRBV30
CAWSVGGLTGELFF
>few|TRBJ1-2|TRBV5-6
CASSLSGTGELYGYTF
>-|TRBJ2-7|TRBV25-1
CASRETGSSNEQYF
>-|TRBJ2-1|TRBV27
CASIPTGSSSYNEQFF
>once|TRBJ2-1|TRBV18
CASSGDYREQFF
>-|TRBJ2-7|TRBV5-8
CAVRRGRDEQYF
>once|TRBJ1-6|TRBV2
CASSTSWDSANSPLHF
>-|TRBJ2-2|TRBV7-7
CASSQGASAPGELFF
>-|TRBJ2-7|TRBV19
CASSNRGGEQYF
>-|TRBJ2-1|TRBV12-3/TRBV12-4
CASSGGAINEQFF
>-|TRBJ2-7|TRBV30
CAWSATAYEQYF
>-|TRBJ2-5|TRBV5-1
CASRAGGPGQETQYF
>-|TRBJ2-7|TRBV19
CASSIDLEVPARFPYEQYF
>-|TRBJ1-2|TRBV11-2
CASSRQGAVIYGYTF
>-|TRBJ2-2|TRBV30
CAWTLSAPGELFF
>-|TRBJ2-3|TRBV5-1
CASLISGGAIDTQYF
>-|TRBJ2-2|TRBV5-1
CASRQGNTGELFF
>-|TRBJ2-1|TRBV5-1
CASSLRTGLAGGQSSYNEQFF
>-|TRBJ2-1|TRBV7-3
CASSPTGLAYEQFF
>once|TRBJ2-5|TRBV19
CASSLSGGQETQYF
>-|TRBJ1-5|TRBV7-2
CASSLTGLVGPQHF
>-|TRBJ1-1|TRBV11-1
CASSQPGTENTEAFF
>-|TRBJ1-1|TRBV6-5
CASSYIRALMNTEAFF
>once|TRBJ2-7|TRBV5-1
CASRAGGTYEQYF
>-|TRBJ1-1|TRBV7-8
CASSHRGGTEAFF
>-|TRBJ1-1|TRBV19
CASKGASSGWTEAFF
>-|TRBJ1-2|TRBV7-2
CASTPGGTAYGYTF
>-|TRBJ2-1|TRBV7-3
CASSLQRGDLYNEQFF
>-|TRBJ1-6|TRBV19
CASSIGLLGQGFNSPLHF
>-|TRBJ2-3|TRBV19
CASSALAGVTDTQYF
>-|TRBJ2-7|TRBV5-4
CASSFFLGGAYEQYF
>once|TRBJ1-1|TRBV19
CATRQGATEAFF
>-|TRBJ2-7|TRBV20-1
CSAWTSGEQYF
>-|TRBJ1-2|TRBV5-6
CASSLDRAGYTF
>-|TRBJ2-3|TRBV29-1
CSVSGQGTDTQYF
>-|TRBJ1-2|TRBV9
CASSRNGRGPYGYTF
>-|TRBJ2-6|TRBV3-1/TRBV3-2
CASSPLGTGVFGANVLTF
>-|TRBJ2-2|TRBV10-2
CASSLLEGTGELFF
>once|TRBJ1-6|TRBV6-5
CASTSYQGSSPLHF
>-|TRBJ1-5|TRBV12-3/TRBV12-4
CGPGQTNQPQHF
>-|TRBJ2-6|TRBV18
CASPRVPGANVLTF
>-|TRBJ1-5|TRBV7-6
CASSLGGSSSNQPQHF
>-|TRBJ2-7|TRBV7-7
CASSPGVGYEQYF
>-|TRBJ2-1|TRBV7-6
CASSHPAGLAGGAYNEQFF
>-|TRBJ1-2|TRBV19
CASSIDRYYGYTF
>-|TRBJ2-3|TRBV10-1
CASSEWSGLRPLCPDTQYF